This entry features one T cell receptor beta chain sequence. What it recognizes is unknown. This sample is drawn from a study of cytomegalovirus exposure and HLA in healthy donors. For the study at large: The same platform as the roughly 700 first-cohort repertoires was used for the 120 validation repertoires, a later analysis reported.

The CDR3 spans 16 residues. V was clipped by 1 base and J by 8 bases, with 17 bases between them. CDR1 is LGHNA and CDR2 is YSLEER in the germline V gene. TCRdb's copy holds only in-frame clones and misses some; the assay was immunoSEQ multiplex PCR. The sample contains 150,000 to 200,000 clones, almost 85% of which appear only once. The donors were members of the approximately 130-subject validation cohort (separate from the roughly 670-subject first cohort). Study findings and constraints: In vitro checks showed that a few CMV-associated chains really do target CMV antigens. It was reported that the classifier diagnosed cytomegalovirus status with high specificity and sensitivity in both the original and validation cohorts.

This receptor was identified in a young man in good health and CMV-seropositive. The sample comprised PBMCs. V is TRBV4-3 and J is TRBJ1-4; D might be TRBD1 (5 bases). The CDR3 DNA reads as TGCGCCAGCAGCCAAGGGGCTTCAGGGAATGCGGAAAAACTGTTTTTT. Amino acid sequence: CASSQGASGNAEKLFF.